The sequence of this T cell receptor (beta chain) was determined in a study of blood T cell repertoires in COVID-19. About the study: COVID-19 samples, acute and convalescent, were from the United States, Italy and Spain.

This table comes from immunoSEQ multiplex PCR, and its TCRdb copy is limited to in-frame clones, with some not included. The table records 200,000 to 300,000 clones, approximately 89% of them present only once. V lost 6 bases to trimming and J lost 3 bases; unmatched junction nucleotides: 5. Germline V gives CDR1 SNHLY, CDR2 FYNNEI. The CDR3 sequence is 14 residues long. The sample comprised PBMCs or T cells enriched from blood (not recorded which). This receptor was obtained from a woman aged 40 to 49 with acute COVID-19. The chain uses TRBV2 and TRBJ1-5, with 7 bases lining up with TRBD1. The CDR3 DNA follows: TGTGCCAGCAGGGGTGGGACAGACAATCAGCCCCAGCATTTT. It translates to CASRGGTDNQPQHF.